One and the same sample provided the 26 T cell receptor beta chains below, sequenced in a study of T cells after yellow fever vaccination. TCRdb analysed the 5' RACE reads with MiXCR anew, one entry per CDR3 protein. Of about 360,000 distinct CDR3 sequences listed, more than 5.5% are singletons. The specimen comprised PBMCs, sampled 5 days after the yellow fever booster vaccination. The receptor source for this set is a man aged 25-45 years who received the YFV17D yellow fever vaccine.

This clonotype was detected only a few times. DNA of the CDR3: TGTGCCAGCAGGGGACTAGTTGGCTACGAGCAGTACTTC. Amino acids: CASRGLVGYEQYF. The J gene is TRBJ2-7, the V gene TRBV11-2, with TRBD2 identical over 8 bases. The junction had 4 bases not matched to a gene; V was cut back by 6 bases and J by 3 bases. Per the germline V gene, CDR1 is SGHAT and CDR2 is FQNNGV. This CDR3 spans 13 amino acids.

This clonotype was seen a few times. The CDR3: CASSNNQRDAGELFF. The CDR3 nucleotides read TGTGCCAGTAGTAACAATCAGCGGGATGCCGGGGAGCTGTTTTTT. The J gene is TRBJ2-2, the V gene TRBV19; TRBD2 agrees at 7 bases. The V gene end was trimmed by 4 bases and the J gene end by 6 bases; junction bases not matched to a gene: 8. CDR1 and CDR2 (germline): LNHDA, SQIVND (reference sequence). The CDR3 is 15 residues long.

This clonotype was counted ten times or more. The CDR3 region has the DNA TGTGCCAGCAGTTTCAGACTAGCGGGTATTCCCTACGAGCAGTACTTC. Translation: CASSFRLAGIPYEQYF. The chain couples TRBV12-3 or TRBV12-4 to TRBJ2-7, with TRBD2 matching 10 bases. CDR3 length: 16 amino acids. V shed 3 bases and J 2 bases; nucleotides not matched to a gene: 7.

V and J are TRBV5-4 and TRBJ2-5; 9 nucleotides align to TRBD2. Per germline, CDR1 SGHNT and CDR2 YYREEE (reference sequence). V lost 4 bases and J lost 3; bases outside the gene matches: 7. There are 15 residues in the CDR3. Here the CDR3 DNA reads TGTGCCAGCAGCGGAAATAGCGGGAGAAAAGAGACCCAGTACTTC. This sequence encodes CASSGNSGRKETQYF.

This clonotype showed up many times. The chain carries TRBV7-3 and TRBJ2-3, with 10 bases lining up with TRBD2. The CDR3 is 15 residues long. V lost 2 bases and J lost 5; bases outside the gene matches: 4. The germline V gene has CDR1 SGHTA and CDR2 FQGTGA. The CDR3 loop reads CASSLGLAGVDTQYF. CDR3 in DNA: TGTGCCAGCAGCTTAGGGCTAGCGGGAGTAGATACGCAGTATTTT. Full variable domain (missing parts from reference TRBV7-3 and TRBJ2-3): GAGVSQTPSNKVTEKGKYVELRCDPISGHTALYWYRQSLGQGPEFLIYFQGTGAADDSGLPNDRFFAVRPEGSVSTLKIQRTERGDSAVYLCASSLGLAGVDTQYFGPGTRLTVL.

The chain links TRBV12-3 or TRBV12-4 to TRBJ2-7, with D perhaps TRBD2 (6 bases). V shed 6 bases and J shed 2 bases, with 14 bases lying between them. There are 14 residues in the CDR3. CDR3 nucleotides: TGTGCCAGCAGGGGTAGCGGAGCGACCTACGAGCAGTACTTC. It codes for CASRGSGATYEQYF.

This clonotype was counted many times. The chain employs TRBV5-1 and TRBJ2-2, with D possibly called TRBD1 or TRBD2 (5 bases each). From germline, CDR1 is SGHRS and CDR2 YFSETQ. This CDR3 has 17 residues. V was pared by 0 bases and J by 6 bases, with 18 bases between. The DNA for the CDR3 is TGCGCCAGCAGCTTGGAGGGGACGGGTAGATTGTCCGGGGAGCTGTTTTTT. It is translated as CASSLEGTGRLSGELFF.

This clonotype was recorded many times. The V gene is TRBV30, the J gene TRBJ2-7, with D hard to call. CDR1 is GTSNPN, CDR2 SVGIG, per germline (reference sequence). The CDR3 has 13 residues. V lost 0 bases to trimming and J lost 2 bases, with 8 bases between them. CDR3 in amino acids: CAWSVRTTYEQYF. In DNA form, the CDR3 reads TGTGCCTGGAGTGTACGAACGACCTACGAGCAGTACTTC.

V is TRBV30 and J is TRBJ1-2; tentatively, D is TRBD1 (6 bases). This CDR3 is 13 amino acids long. CDR1 GTSNPN and CDR2 SVGIG come from the germline V gene (reference sequence). Trimming pared 2 bases from V and 4 bases from J, leaving 11 bases between. CDR3 protein: CAWSQQGGYGYTF. The CDR3, as DNA: TGTGCCTGGAGTCAACAGGGAGGCTATGGCTACACCTTC.

This clonotype appeared many times. The chain recombines TRBV4-1 with TRBJ2-1; 16 nucleotides match TRBD2. CDR3 length: 17 residues. Per germline, CDR1 MGHRA and CDR2 YSYEKL. Trimming removed 4 bases from V and 9 bases from J; junction bases left unmatched: 9. CDR3 DNA sequence: TGCGCCAGCAGCCGAGGGGTGGGGACTAGCGGGAGGGGTGAGCAGTTCTTC. It is translated as CASSRGVGTSGRGEQFF.

The table lists this clonotype with many counts. This rearrangement joins TRBV20-1 to TRBJ2-1; D possibly corresponds to TRBD2 (6 bases). The germline V gene has CDR1 DFQATT and CDR2 SNEGSKA (reference sequence). The CDR3 is 14 amino acids. The V gene lost 2 bases and the J gene lost 4 bases, with 12 bases spanning the gap. The CDR3 protein is CSARIPGLYNEQFF. In DNA form, the CDR3 reads TGCAGTGCTAGAATACCGGGACTTTACAATGAGCAGTTCTTC.

This clonotype has more than one count but fewer than ten. The chain has TRBV5-1 and TRBJ2-7; a possible D gene is TRBD2 (5 bases). The CDR3 totals 14 residues. V was trimmed by 2 bases and J by 5 bases, leaving 14 bases between them. In germline, CDR1 is SGHRS, CDR2 YFSETQ. The chain's CDR3 is CASSLFGSGHEQYF. For the CDR3, the DNA is TGCGCCAGCAGCTTATTTGGGAGTGGGCACGAGCAGTACTTC.

At least ten counts were recorded for this clonotype. CDR3 DNA: TGTGCCAGCAGCACGGCCGGGACTAGCGGGACCCACGAGCAGTACTTC. It specifies CASSTAGTSGTHEQYF. This chain joins TRBV7-2 and TRBJ2-7, with 13 bases matching TRBD2. The CDR3 contains 16 residues. From germline, CDR1 is SGHTA and CDR2 FQGNSA. Trimming removed 5 bases from V and 5 bases from J; junction bases left unmatched: 9.

This rearrangement joins TRBV14 to TRBJ2-3; 10 nucleotides match TRBD2. V dropped 4 bases and J dropped 8; count of bases not matched to a gene: 12. Germline values: CDR1 SGHDN, CDR2 FVKESK. This CDR3 region has 16 residues. Written as DNA, the CDR3 is TGTGCCAGCAGCCTTCTGCGTCCAGCGGGAGGGCCTACGCAGTATTTT. This translates into CASSLLRPAGGPTQYF.

The table lists this clonotype with many counts. The rearrangement links TRBV7-2 to TRBJ1-5; D is undetermined. CDR1 is SGHTA, CDR2 FQGNSA, per germline. V dropped 5 bases and J dropped 0 bases, with 11 bases sitting between them. The length of the CDR3 is 15 residues. The CDR3: CASSIDYYSNQPQHF. The CDR3, as DNA: TGTGCCAGCAGCATCGACTATTATAGCAATCAGCCCCAGCATTTT.

This clonotype was seen ten or more times. The CDR3 bases are TGTGCCAGCAGTCCACCGGGGACGGGGAATGAGCAGTTCTTC. It codes for CASSPPGTGNEQFF. The chain recombines TRBV14 with TRBJ2-1; either TRBD1 or TRBD2 may supply D (5 bases each). Germline V gene sequence: CDR1 SGHDN, CDR2 FVKESK. The ends were cut back, 6 bases at V and 7 bases at J, with 16 bases in the middle. The CDR3 has 14 residues.

V is TRBV5-1 and J is TRBJ1-5; D is unresolved. Germline V gives CDR1 SGHRS, CDR2 YFSETQ. Trimming left V 0 bases short and J 4 bases short, with 8 bases between. This CDR3 has 14 residues. The CDR3 loop is CASSLGEPNQPQHF. In DNA, the CDR3 is TGCGCCAGCAGCTTGGGAGAGCCTAATCAGCCCCAGCATTTT.

The rearrangement links TRBV29-1 to TRBJ2-5; TRBD2 might be the D (5 bases). The ends were cut back, 7 bases at V and 2 bases at J, with 17 bases in the middle. This CDR3 is 14 amino acids long. Germline V gene data show CDR1 as SQVTM and CDR2 as ANQGSEA. The CDR3 nucleotides are TGCAGCGCTTCAATTACCGGACTGCAAGAGACCCAGTACTTC. Its translation: CSASITGLQETQYF.

This clonotype occurred a few times. The CDR3 here is CASSRLASSNTGELFF. DNA of the CDR3: TGTGCCAGCAGCCGACTAGCCTCATCGAACACCGGGGAGCTGTTTTTT. This chain links TRBV14 with TRBJ2-2; 7 nucleotides match TRBD2. After removal of 4 bases from V and 0 bases from J, the junction contained 5 bases not matched to a gene. This CDR3 is 16 amino acids long. Germline V gene data show CDR1 as SGHDN and CDR2 as FVKESK.

This clonotype was picked up many times. J is TRBJ2-2 and V is TRBV4-1; no clear D. Trimming pared 0 bases from V and 5 bases from J, leaving 7 bases between. CDR1 and CDR2 from the germline V gene are MGHRA and YSYEKL. The CDR3 contains 14 residues. The CDR3 coding sequence is TGCGCCAGCAGCCAAGACGGGTATACCGGGGAGCTGTTTTTT. Amino acids: CASSQDGYTGELFF.

This clonotype was detected many times. The chain joins TRBV6-2 or TRBV6-3 to TRBJ2-7; D remains unclear. The CDR3 spans 16 residues. From germline, CDR1 is MNHEY and CDR2 SVGEGT. Trimming pared 3 bases from V and 0 bases from J, leaving 15 bases between. CDR3 loop: CASSYTRHESSYEQYF. In DNA, the CDR3 is TGTGCCAGCAGTTATACCAGACATGAAAGCTCCTACGAGCAGTACTTC.

This clonotype was found a few times. V gene TRBV19 combines with J gene TRBJ2-7; TRBD2 aligns across 13 bases. Germline V gives CDR1 LNHDA, CDR2 SQIVND (reference sequence). The trim removed 5 bases at V and 0 bases at J, leaving 4 bases unmatched. The CDR3 runs to 16 residues. The CDR3 DNA follows: TGTGCCAGTAGTGCCGGGACTAGCGGGAACTCCTACGAGCAGTACTTC. Translation gives CASSAGTSGNSYEQYF. Supplemented by reference TRBV19 and TRBJ2-7, the full variable domain reads DGGITQSPKYLFRKEGQNVTLSCEQNLNHDAMYWYRQDPGQGLRLIYYSQIVNDFQKGDIAEGYSVSREKKESFPLTVTSAQKNPTAFYLCASSAGTSGNSYEQYFGPGTRLTVT.

The chain recombines TRBV5-5 with TRBJ2-5; D unresolved. The CDR3 runs to 14 residues. V gave up 4 bases and J gave up 5 bases, with 15 bases separating them. The germline CDR1 and CDR2 sequences are SGHKS and YYEKEE (reference sequence). The CDR3 DNA reads TGTGCCAGCAGCCCGGCGGAGCTTGTGGAGACCCAGTACTTC. Amino acids: CASSPAELVETQYF.

This clonotype was picked up a small number of times. The gene calls are TRBV7-2 and TRBJ2-5; maybe TRBD1 (5 bases). The CDR3 consists of 16 residues. The germline gives CDR1 SGHTA, CDR2 FQGNSA. The V end was cut by 4 bases, the J end by 0 bases, with 15 bases between. The CDR3 sequence is CASSSYRTPYQETQYF. The CDR3 bases are TGTGCCAGCAGCTCATACAGGACACCGTACCAAGAGACCCAGTACTTC.

A note on this clonotype: One junction end disagrees with the germline gene, perhaps due to a read error. V usage is TRBV9 and J usage is TRBJ2-2, with 9 bases that match TRBD2. The CDR3 is 18 residues long. Germline V lookup: CDR1 SGDLS, CDR2 YYNGEE. CDR3 in DNA: TGTGGCAGCAGCTCCCAAGCTACTAGCGGGCTCTGGGCCGGGGAGCTGTTTTTT. Its translation: CGSSSQATSGLWAGELFF.

The chain combines TRBV27 with TRBJ2-3; no definite D call. V was pared by 7 bases and J by 9 bases, with 17 bases between. This CDR3 spans 13 amino acids. Germline V gene lookup returns CDR1 MNHEY and CDR2 SMNVEV (reference sequence). This CDR3 is CASTDTPSRTQYF. The CDR3 bases are TGTGCCAGCACCGATACACCCTCTCGGACGCAGTATTTT.